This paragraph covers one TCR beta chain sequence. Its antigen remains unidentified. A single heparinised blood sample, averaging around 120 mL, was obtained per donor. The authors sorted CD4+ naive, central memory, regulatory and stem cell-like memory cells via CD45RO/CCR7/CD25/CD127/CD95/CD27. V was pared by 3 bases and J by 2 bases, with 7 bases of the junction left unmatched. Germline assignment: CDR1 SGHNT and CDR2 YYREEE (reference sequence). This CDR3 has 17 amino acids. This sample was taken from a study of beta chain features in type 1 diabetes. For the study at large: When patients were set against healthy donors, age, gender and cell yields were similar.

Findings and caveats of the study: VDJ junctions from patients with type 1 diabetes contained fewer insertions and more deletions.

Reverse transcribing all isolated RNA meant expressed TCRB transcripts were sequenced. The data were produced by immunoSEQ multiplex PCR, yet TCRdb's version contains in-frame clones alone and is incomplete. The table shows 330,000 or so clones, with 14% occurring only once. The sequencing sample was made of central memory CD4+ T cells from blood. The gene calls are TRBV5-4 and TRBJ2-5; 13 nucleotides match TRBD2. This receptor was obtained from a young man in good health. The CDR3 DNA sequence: TGTGCCAGCAGCTCGCGGACTAGCGGGGGACCACAAGAGACCCAGTACTTC. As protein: CASSSRTSGGPQETQYF.